These T cell receptor beta chains were read from a single sample in a study of graft-versus-host responses after intestinal transplantation. No antigens are known for them. Repertoires were generated with immunoSEQ multiplex PCR, while TCRdb's copy carries only in-frame clones and drops some. The data show about 100,000 clones, with more than 85% seen just once and 0.95% held by the top ten. The source material was unstimulated CD4+ T cells sorted from spleen or lymph node cells, sampled before transplant. The receptors here all came from a human donor who was the organ donor for an intestinal transplant. Each CDR3 is given with its conserved first and last residue. Each record gives: V gene, D gene, J gene, clone size, CDR3 protein. The D gene is left open where the match is weak. Size tells how often a clone was seen (once, few, many) or the class of an expanded clone, and some rows leave it out.

v_call: TRBV19
d_call: TRBD2
j_call: TRBJ2-7
clone_size: NA
cdr3_aa: CASSPLAGGLEQYF

v_call: TRBV10-1
d_call: NA
j_call: TRBJ2-5
clone_size: NA
cdr3_aa: CASSPGIQETQYF

v_call: TRBV6-1
d_call: TRBD2
j_call: TRBJ2-2
clone_size: once
cdr3_aa: CASSEPPAGAVNTGELFF

v_call: TRBV28
d_call: TRBD1
j_call: TRBJ1-2
clone_size: NA
cdr3_aa: CASSTSGSPGQGDYGYTF

v_call: TRBV28
d_call: NA
j_call: TRBJ1-1
clone_size: NA
cdr3_aa: CASRAQGGLNTEAFF

v_call: TRBV4-1
d_call: TRBD2
j_call: TRBJ2-1
clone_size: NA
cdr3_aa: CASSQGRQRGHSYNEQFF

v_call: TRBV7-9
d_call: NA
j_call: TRBJ2-6
clone_size: NA
cdr3_aa: CASSLSLPGANVLTF

v_call: TRBV2
d_call: TRBD1
j_call: TRBJ1-4
clone_size: NA
cdr3_aa: CASIPSGGQVNEKLFF

v_call: TRBV2
d_call: NA
j_call: TRBJ2-3
clone_size: NA
cdr3_aa: CASSEARGGWDTDTQYF

v_call: TRBV11-1
d_call: NA
j_call: TRBJ1-1
clone_size: NA
cdr3_aa: CASSRRTAFMNTEAFF

v_call: TRBV28
d_call: NA
j_call: TRBJ2-7
clone_size: NA
cdr3_aa: CASSLNREWDEQYF

v_call: TRBV5-1
d_call: NA
j_call: TRBJ2-7
clone_size: NA
cdr3_aa: CASSLNEGKSYEQYF

v_call: TRBV7-2
d_call: TRBD2
j_call: TRBJ2-1
clone_size: NA
cdr3_aa: CASSPTGGGAFNEQFF

v_call: TRBV7-8
d_call: NA
j_call: TRBJ1-3
clone_size: few
cdr3_aa: CASSSVGVYSGNTIYF

v_call: TRBV19
d_call: TRBD2
j_call: TRBJ2-3
clone_size: NA
cdr3_aa: CASLASGRTDTQYF

v_call: TRBV5-6
d_call: NA
j_call: TRBJ1-6
clone_size: few
cdr3_aa: CASSWAGVQSFNSPLHF

v_call: TRBV2
d_call: NA
j_call: TRBJ2-7
clone_size: NA
cdr3_aa: CATKPLGSSYEQYF

v_call: TRBV5-1
d_call: NA
j_call: TRBJ1-6
clone_size: few
cdr3_aa: CASSRAENSPLHF

v_call: TRBV6-9
d_call: TRBD1
j_call: TRBJ2-7
clone_size: NA
cdr3_aa: CASSSWDRAYEQYF

v_call: TRBV6-5
d_call: TRBD2
j_call: TRBJ2-3
clone_size: once
cdr3_aa: CASGPGGGGTDTQYF

v_call: TRBV2
d_call: NA
j_call: TRBJ1-2
clone_size: NA
cdr3_aa: CASSSQGKDSYGYTF

v_call: TRBV5-1
d_call: NA
j_call: TRBJ2-3
clone_size: NA
cdr3_aa: CASSLARPWTERVNTQYF

v_call: TRBV19
d_call: TRBD1
j_call: TRBJ1-5
clone_size: NA
cdr3_aa: CASTFDRESYPQHF

v_call: TRBV2
d_call: NA
j_call: TRBJ2-3
clone_size: NA
cdr3_aa: CASDSQGWGTDTQYF

v_call: TRBV25-1
d_call: NA
j_call: TRBJ1-6
clone_size: NA
cdr3_aa: CASSAGGVSPLHF

v_call: TRBV27
d_call: NA
j_call: TRBJ1-6
clone_size: NA
cdr3_aa: CASSFDPRQTYNSPLHF

v_call: TRBV11-2
d_call: NA
j_call: TRBJ2-1
clone_size: NA
cdr3_aa: CASSLGLAYNEQFF

v_call: TRBV15
d_call: NA
j_call: TRBJ2-3
clone_size: once
cdr3_aa: CATSRLTDTQYF

v_call: TRBV7-8
d_call: NA
j_call: TRBJ2-2
clone_size: NA
cdr3_aa: CASTERYALQGELFF

v_call: TRBV25-1
d_call: NA
j_call: TRBJ2-1
clone_size: NA
cdr3_aa: CASSGRGNEQFF

v_call: TRBV6-5
d_call: NA
j_call: TRBJ2-2
clone_size: NA
cdr3_aa: CASSYRVLGTGELFF

v_call: TRBV11-2
d_call: NA
j_call: TRBJ1-4
clone_size: once
cdr3_aa: CASSLRRSNEKLFF

v_call: TRBV5-1
d_call: NA
j_call: TRBJ1-6
clone_size: NA
cdr3_aa: CASSPLGVNSPLHF

v_call: TRBV6-1
d_call: NA
j_call: TRBJ1-6
clone_size: NA
cdr3_aa: CASSGQGPVNSPLHF

v_call: TRBV7-8
d_call: TRBD2
j_call: TRBJ2-1
clone_size: NA
cdr3_aa: CASSPRLAAYNEQFF

v_call: TRBV19
d_call: NA
j_call: TRBJ1-3
clone_size: NA
cdr3_aa: CASLDRDSGNTIYF